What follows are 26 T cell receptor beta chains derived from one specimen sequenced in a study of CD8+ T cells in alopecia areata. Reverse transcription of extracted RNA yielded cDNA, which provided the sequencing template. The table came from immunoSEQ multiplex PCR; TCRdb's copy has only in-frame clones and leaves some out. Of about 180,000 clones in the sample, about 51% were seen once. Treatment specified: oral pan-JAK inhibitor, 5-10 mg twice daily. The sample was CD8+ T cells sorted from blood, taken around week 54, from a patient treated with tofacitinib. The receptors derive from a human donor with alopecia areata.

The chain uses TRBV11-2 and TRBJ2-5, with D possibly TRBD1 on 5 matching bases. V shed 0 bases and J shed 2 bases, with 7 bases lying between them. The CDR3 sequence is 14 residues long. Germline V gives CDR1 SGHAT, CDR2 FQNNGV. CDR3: CASSLDPGQETQYF. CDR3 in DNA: TGTGCCAGCAGCTTAGATCCAGGGCAAGAGACCCAGTACTTC.

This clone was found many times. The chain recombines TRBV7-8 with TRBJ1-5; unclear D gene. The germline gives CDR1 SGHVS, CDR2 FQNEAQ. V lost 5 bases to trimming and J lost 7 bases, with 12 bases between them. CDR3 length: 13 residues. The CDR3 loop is CASSPLPGQPQHF. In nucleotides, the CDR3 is TGTGCCAGCAGCCCACTGCCCGGCCAGCCCCAGCATTTT.

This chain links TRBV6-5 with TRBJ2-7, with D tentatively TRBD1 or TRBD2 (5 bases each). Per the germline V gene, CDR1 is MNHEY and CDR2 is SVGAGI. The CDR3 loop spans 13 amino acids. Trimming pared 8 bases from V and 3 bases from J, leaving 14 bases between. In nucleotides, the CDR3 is TGTGCCAGCGGGGGTGCCTCGGGCTACGAGCAGTACTTC. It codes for CASGGASGYEQYF.

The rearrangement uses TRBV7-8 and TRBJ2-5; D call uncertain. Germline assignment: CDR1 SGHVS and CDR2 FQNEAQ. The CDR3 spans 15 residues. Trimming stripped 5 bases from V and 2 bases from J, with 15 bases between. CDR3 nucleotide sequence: TGTGCCAGCAGCGGCCGGACCATCCAACAAGAGACCCAGTACTTC. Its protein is CASSGRTIQQETQYF.

This chain's CDR3 is CASSYAPGTLPSAFF. The CDR3 nucleotides read TGTGCCAGCAGTTACGCCCCTGGGACACTTCCATCGGCTTTCTTT. This chain links TRBV6-5 with TRBJ1-1, with D possibly matching TRBD1 (6 bases). Trimming cost V 2 bases and J 11 bases, with 21 bases left between them. In germline, CDR1 is MNHEY, CDR2 SVGAGI. The CDR3 covers 15 residues.

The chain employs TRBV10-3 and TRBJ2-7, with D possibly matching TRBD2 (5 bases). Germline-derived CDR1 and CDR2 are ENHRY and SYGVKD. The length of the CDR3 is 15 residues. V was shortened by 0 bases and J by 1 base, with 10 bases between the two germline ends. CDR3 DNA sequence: TGTGCCATCAGTGAGTCTGAGGGCCGGTCCTACGAGCAGTACTTC. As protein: CAISESEGRSYEQYF.

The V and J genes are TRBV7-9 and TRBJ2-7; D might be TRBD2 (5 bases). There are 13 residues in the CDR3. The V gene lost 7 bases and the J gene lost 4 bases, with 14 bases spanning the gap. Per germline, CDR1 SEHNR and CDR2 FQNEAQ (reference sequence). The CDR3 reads CASNPTVAYEQYF. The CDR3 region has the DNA TGTGCCAGCAATCCGACGGTAGCGTACGAGCAGTACTTC.

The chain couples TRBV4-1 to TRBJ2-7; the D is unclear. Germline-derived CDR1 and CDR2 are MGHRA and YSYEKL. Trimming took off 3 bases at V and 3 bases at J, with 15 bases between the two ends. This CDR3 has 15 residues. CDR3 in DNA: TGCGCCAGCAGCCACCGCCACGGTAAGGTCTACGAGCAGTACTTC. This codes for CASSHRHGKVYEQYF.

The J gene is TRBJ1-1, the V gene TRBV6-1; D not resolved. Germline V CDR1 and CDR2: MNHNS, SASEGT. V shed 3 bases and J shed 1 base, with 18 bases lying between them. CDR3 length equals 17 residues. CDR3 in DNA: TGTGCCAGCAGTGACCTCGGATGGGCGACGGGGAACACTGAAGCTTTCTTT. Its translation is CASSDLGWATGNTEAFF.

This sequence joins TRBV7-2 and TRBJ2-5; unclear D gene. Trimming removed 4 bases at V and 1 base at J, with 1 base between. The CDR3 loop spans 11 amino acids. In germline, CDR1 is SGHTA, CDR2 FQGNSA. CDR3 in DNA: TGTGCCAGCAGCTCCCAAGAGACCCAGTACTTC. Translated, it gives CASSSQETQYF.

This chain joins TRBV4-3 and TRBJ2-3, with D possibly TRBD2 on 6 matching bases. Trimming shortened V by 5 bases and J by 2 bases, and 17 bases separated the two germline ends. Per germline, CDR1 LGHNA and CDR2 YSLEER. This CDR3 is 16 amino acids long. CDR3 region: CASSARSGGTTDTQYF. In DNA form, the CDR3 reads TGCGCCAGCAGCGCCCGGTCGGGCGGGACCACAGATACGCAGTATTTT.

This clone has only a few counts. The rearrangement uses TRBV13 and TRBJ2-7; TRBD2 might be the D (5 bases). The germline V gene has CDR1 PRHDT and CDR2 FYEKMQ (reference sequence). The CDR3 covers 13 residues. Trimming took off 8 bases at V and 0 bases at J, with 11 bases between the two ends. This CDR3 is CASGDGISYEQYF. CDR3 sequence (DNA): TGTGCCAGCGGTGACGGGATCTCCTACGAGCAGTACTTC.

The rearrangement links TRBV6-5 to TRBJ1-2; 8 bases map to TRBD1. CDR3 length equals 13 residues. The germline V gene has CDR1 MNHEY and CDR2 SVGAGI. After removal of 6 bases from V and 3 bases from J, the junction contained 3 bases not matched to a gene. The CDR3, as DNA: TGTGCCAGCAGGGAGACAGGGGACTATGGCTACACCTTC. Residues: CASRETGDYGYTF.

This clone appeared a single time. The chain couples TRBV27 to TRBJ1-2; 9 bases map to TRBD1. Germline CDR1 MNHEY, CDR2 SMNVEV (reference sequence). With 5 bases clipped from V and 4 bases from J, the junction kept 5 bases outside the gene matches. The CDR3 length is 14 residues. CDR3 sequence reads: CASSPGQGRYGYTF. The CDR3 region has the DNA TGTGCCAGCAGTCCGGGACAGGGACGCTATGGCTACACCTTC.

Here the CDR3 DNA reads TGTGCCAGCAGTTACTCTCTCCATCGTGAAAGGCTGTTTTTT. Translated: CASSYSLHRERLFF. V usage is TRBV6-5 and J usage is TRBJ2-2; D is unclear. Per the germline V gene, CDR1 is MNHEY and CDR2 is SVGAGI. Deletions cut 0 bases from V and 13 bases from J, with 15 bases between. The CDR3 runs 14 residues.

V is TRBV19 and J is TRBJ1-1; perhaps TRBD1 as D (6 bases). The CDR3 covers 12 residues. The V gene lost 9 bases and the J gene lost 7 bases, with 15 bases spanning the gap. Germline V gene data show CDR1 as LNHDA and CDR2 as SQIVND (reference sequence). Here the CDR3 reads CASLTGRLEAFF. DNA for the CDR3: TGTGCCAGCTTGACAGGACGTCTTGAAGCTTTCTTT.

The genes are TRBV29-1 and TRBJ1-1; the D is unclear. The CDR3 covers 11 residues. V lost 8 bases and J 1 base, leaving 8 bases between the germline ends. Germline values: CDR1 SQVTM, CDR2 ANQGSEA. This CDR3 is CSSHWNTEAFF. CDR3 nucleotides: TGCAGCAGCCACTGGAACACTGAAGCTTTCTTT.

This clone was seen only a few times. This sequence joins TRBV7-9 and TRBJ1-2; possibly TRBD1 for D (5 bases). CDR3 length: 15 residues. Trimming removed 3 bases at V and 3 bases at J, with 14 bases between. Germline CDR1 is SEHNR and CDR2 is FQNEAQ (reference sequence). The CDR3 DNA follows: TGTGCCAGCAGCTTGGGGGAGGCCTCGCACTATGGCTACACCTTC. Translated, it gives CASSLGEASHYGYTF. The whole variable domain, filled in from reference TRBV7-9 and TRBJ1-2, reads DTGVSQNPRHKITKRGQNVTFRCDPISEHNRLYWYRQTLGQGPEFLTYFQNEAQLEKSRLLSDRFSAERPKGSFSTLEIQRTEQGDSAMYLCASSLGEASHYGYTFGSGTRLTVV.

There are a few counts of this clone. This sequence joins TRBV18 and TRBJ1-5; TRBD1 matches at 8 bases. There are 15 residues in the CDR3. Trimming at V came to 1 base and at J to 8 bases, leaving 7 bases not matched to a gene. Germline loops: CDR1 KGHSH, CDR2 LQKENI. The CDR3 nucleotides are TGTGCCAGCTCACCACTTGGACAGGGAAGAGAGCCCCAGCATTTT. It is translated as CASSPLGQGREPQHF.

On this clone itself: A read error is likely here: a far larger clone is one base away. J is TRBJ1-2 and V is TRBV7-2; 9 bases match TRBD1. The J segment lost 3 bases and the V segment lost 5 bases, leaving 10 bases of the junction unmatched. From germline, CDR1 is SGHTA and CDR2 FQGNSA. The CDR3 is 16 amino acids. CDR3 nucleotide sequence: TGTGCCAGCAGCCAAGGGTACAGGGGGCTCGACTATGGCTACACCTTC. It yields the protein CASSQGYRGLDYGYTF.

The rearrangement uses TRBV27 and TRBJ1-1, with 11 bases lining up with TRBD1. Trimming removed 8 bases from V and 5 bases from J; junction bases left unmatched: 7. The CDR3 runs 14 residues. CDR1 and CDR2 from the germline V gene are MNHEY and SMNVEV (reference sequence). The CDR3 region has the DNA TGTGCCAGCCTGGACAGGGGGCCGGGGACTGAAGCTTTCTTT. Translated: CASLDRGPGTEAFF.

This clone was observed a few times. CDR3 nucleotides: TGTGCCAGCAGTCCCGCCCCCGAAAATGCGAACACCGGGGAGCTGTTTTTT. Amino acid sequence: CASSPAPENANTGELFF. The genes are TRBV27 and TRBJ2-2; D is unclear. Germline V gives CDR1 MNHEY, CDR2 SMNVEV (reference sequence). The V and J ends lost 5 bases and 0 bases respectively, with 16 bases between them. This CDR3 has 17 amino acids.

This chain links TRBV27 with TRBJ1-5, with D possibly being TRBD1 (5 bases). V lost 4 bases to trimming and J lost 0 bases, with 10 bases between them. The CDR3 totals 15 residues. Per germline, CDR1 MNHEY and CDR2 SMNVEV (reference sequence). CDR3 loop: CASSSGTHSNQPQHF. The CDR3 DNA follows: TGTGCCAGCAGTTCCGGGACCCATAGCAATCAGCCCCAGCATTTT.

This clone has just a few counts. CDR3 nucleotides: TGCAGCGTTCAGGACAGGAGTAACTATGGCTACACCTTC. Translated, it gives CSVQDRSNYGYTF. V gene TRBV29-1 combines with J gene TRBJ1-2, with TRBD1 matching 7 bases. With 5 bases clipped from V and 1 base from J, the junction kept 4 bases outside the gene matches. Germline lookup yields CDR1 SQVTM and CDR2 ANQGSEA. CDR3 length equals 13 residues.

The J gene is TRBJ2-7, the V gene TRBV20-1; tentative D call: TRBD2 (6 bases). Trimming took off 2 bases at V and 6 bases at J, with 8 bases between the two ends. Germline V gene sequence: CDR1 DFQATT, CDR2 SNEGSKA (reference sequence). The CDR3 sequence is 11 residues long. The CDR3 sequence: CSARFGGEQYF. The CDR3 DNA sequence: TGCAGTGCTAGATTCGGGGGCGAGCAGTACTTC.

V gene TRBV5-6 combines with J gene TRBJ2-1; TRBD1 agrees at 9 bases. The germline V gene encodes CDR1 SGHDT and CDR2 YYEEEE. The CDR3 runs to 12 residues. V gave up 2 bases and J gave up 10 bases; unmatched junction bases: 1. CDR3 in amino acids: CASSFDRGEQFF. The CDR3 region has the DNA TGTGCCAGCAGCTTCGACAGGGGGGAGCAGTTCTTC.